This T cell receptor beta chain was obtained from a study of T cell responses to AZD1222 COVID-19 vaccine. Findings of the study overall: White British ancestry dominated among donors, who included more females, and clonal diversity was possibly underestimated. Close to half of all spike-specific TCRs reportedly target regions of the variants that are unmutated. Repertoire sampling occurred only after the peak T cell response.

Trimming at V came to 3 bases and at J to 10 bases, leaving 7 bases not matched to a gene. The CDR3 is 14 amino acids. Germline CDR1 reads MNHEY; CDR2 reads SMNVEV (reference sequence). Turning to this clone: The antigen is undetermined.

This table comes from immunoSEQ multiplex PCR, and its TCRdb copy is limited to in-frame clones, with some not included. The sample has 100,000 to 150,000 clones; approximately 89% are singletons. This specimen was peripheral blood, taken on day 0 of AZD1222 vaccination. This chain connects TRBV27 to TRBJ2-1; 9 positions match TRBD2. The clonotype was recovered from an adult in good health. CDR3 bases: TGTGCCAGCAGTTTCACGAGCGGGGGGAAGGAGCAGTTCTTC. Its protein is CASSFTSGGKEQFF.